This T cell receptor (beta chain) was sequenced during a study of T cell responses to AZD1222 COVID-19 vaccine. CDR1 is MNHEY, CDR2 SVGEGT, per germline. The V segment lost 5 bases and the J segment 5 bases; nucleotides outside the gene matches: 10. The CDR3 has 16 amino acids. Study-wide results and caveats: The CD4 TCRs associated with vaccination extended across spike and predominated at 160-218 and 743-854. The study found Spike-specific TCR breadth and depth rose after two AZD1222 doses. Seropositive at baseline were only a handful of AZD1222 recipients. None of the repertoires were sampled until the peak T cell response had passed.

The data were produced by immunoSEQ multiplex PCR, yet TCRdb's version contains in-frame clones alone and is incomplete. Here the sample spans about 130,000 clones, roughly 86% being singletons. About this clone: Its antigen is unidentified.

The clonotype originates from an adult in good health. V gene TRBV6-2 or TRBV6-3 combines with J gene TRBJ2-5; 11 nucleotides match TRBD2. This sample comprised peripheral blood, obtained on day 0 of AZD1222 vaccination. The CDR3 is CASSNRLAGGQETQYF. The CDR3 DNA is TGTGCCAGCAGTAATAGGCTAGCGGGAGGACAGGAGACCCAGTACTTC.